This TCR beta chain was identified during a study of shared clonotypes between healthy human individuals. Study-wide points: What limited the represented genetic and exposure-history diversity was the small number of donors.

The germline V gene has CDR1 LNHDA and CDR2 SQIVND (reference sequence). The CDR3 runs to 15 residues. With V trimmed by 3 bases and J by 7 bases, 6 bases remained unmatched. The data were produced by immunoSEQ multiplex PCR, yet TCRdb's version contains in-frame clones alone and is incomplete. Among about 510,000 clones, about 79% were seen once, and the ten largest hold around an eighth. With respect to this clone: Its antigen is unidentified.

This receptor was identified in a woman between 35 and 50 years old in good health. Some clones in this sample may be carry-over from other donors' samples. The specimen was PBMCs. The chain is built from TRBV19 and TRBJ1-5; TRBD1 aligns across 10 bases. The CDR3 nucleotides are TGTGCCAGTAGTATCCATGGACAGGGGGAACAGCCCCAGCATTTT. This codes for CASSIHGQGEQPQHF.